The next 23 T cell receptor beta chains were all read from a single sample in a study of T cell repertoires in cytomegalovirus infection. TCRdb redid the calling of the reads with MiXCR, one entry per CDR3 protein. Of 350,000 to 400,000 distinct CDR3 sequences listed, about 35% are singletons. For these TCRs, the target antigens are not known. Sample: cultured PBMCs, taken from culture after CMV antigen stimulation. The source is a human donor in good health (CMV status not recorded). Some clones in this sample may be carry-over from other donors' samples.

The chain combines TRBV6-6 with TRBJ2-3; 12 bases are a match to TRBD2. J lost 0 bases, V lost 0 bases, and 10 bases had no gene match. CDR3 length: 20 residues. Per the germline V gene, CDR1 is MNHNY and CDR2 is SVGAGI (reference sequence). The CDR3 DNA reads as TGTGCCAGCAGTTACTCGAGACGTCTAGCGGGAGGGCCTAGCACAGATACGCAGTATTTT. It specifies CASSYSRRLAGGPSTDTQYF.

This chain uses TRBV27 with TRBJ2-1; 8 nucleotides match TRBD2. The V gene's germline CDR1 is MNHEY and CDR2 SMNVEV (reference sequence). The CDR3 is made up of 15 amino acids. J lost 5 bases, V lost 6 bases, and 9 bases had no gene match. The CDR3 DNA sequence: TGTGCCAGCAGCCTCTTTCTAGCGGGCAACAATGAGCAGTTCTTC. Translated: CASSLFLAGNNEQFF.

This clonotype was picked up a small number of times. This sequence joins TRBV7-2 and TRBJ2-7; no reliable D call. CDR3 length: 15 amino acids. V lost 1 base, J lost 0 bases, and 10 bases lay in between. Germline assignment: CDR1 SGHTA and CDR2 FQGNSA. The CDR3 reads CASSLVADASYEQYF. The DNA for the CDR3 is TGTGCCAGCAGCTTAGTGGCGGACGCCTCCTACGAGCAGTACTTC.

The rearrangement uses TRBV4-2 and TRBJ1-2; D unclear. Germline values: CDR1 LGHNA, CDR2 YNFKEQ. V gave up 0 bases and J gave up 5 bases, with 13 bases separating them. CDR3 length: 15 residues. The CDR3 DNA sequence: TGTGCCAGCAGCCAAGATCGGCACGGTCCTTATGGCTACACCTTC. It yields the protein CASSQDRHGPYGYTF.

V and J are TRBV10-3 and TRBJ2-2; 10 bases map to TRBD2. The junction had 5 bases not matched to a gene; V was cut back by 8 bases and J by 5 bases. Germline V gene data show CDR1 as ENHRY and CDR2 as SYGVKD. The CDR3 runs 14 residues. DNA for the CDR3: TGTGCCATCGGGGGACTAGCGTCAACCGGGGAGCTGTTTTTT. Translating it yields CAIGGLASTGELFF.

This clonotype was found a few times. The chain links TRBV19 to TRBJ1-1; D is ambiguous. V was shortened by 1 base and J by 0 bases, with 9 bases between the two germline ends. Germline CDR1 LNHDA, CDR2 SQIVND (reference sequence). CDR3 length: 15 residues. CDR3 nucleotide sequence: TGTGCCAGTAGTATAGGAGGGCTATTGAACACTGAAGCTTTCTTT. The encoded protein is CASSIGGLLNTEAFF.

This clonotype has a handful of counts. The chain recombines TRBV20-1 with TRBJ2-3, with 10 bases lining up with TRBD2. Germline V gives CDR1 DFQATT, CDR2 SNEGSKA (reference sequence). V shed 5 bases and J 0 bases; nucleotides not matched to a gene: 8. This CDR3 comprises 16 residues. The CDR3: CSAPKTSGLSTDTQYF. The CDR3 DNA sequence: TGCAGTGCTCCAAAGACTAGCGGGCTGAGCACAGATACGCAGTATTTT.

The rearrangement joins TRBV20-1 to TRBJ2-3, with a possible D match to TRBD2 (6 bases). The V end lost 3 bases, the J end lost 4 bases, and 17 bases lay between the germline ends. The CDR3 spans 15 residues. In germline, CDR1 is DFQATT, CDR2 SNEGSKA (reference sequence). DNA of the CDR3: TGCAGTGCTAGGGGACTCCAGATTGTCCCAGATACGCAGTATTTT. Its protein is CSARGLQIVPDTQYF.

The chain combines TRBV11-2 with TRBJ1-3; maybe TRBD1 (6 bases). The CDR3 is made up of 14 amino acids. Between the trimmed V and J ends, which lost 3 bases and 7 bases, there was a span of 13 bases. Germline assignment: CDR1 SGHAT and CDR2 FQNNGV. CDR3 in DNA: TGTGCCAGCAGCTTCGACAGGCCGCCCAACACCATATATTTT. This gives the protein CASSFDRPPNTIYF.

The chain is built from TRBV11-1 and TRBJ2-3, with TRBD2 identical over 15 bases. Germline assignment: CDR1 SGHAT and CDR2 FQDESV (reference sequence). This CDR3 has 16 residues. J lost 6 bases, V lost 5 bases, and 6 bases had no gene match. DNA for the CDR3: TGTGCCAGCAGCATAGGACTAGCGGGAGGGCCGGATACGCAGTATTTT. Protein: CASSIGLAGGPDTQYF.

This clonotype was counted between two and nine times. The rearrangement links TRBV11-2 to TRBJ2-1, with TRBD1 identical over 7 bases. From germline, CDR1 is SGHAT and CDR2 FQNNGV. The CDR3 covers 16 residues. The trim removed 5 bases at V and 4 bases at J, leaving 11 bases unmatched. The CDR3 is CASSPTGIQVYNEQFF. The CDR3 nucleotides read TGTGCCAGCAGCCCGACAGGGATTCAGGTGTACAATGAGCAGTTCTTC.

This clonotype came up a few times. The chain uses TRBV12-3 or TRBV12-4 and TRBJ1-5, with 8 bases lining up with TRBD1. The CDR3 has 15 amino acids. J was trimmed by 0 bases and V by 6 bases; bases with no gene match: 4. In nucleotides, the CDR3 is TGTGCCAGCAGGTCGACAGGGGATAGCAATCAGCCCCAGCATTTT. Its translation: CASRSTGDSNQPQHF.

This clonotype was detected a few times. The chain carries TRBV15 and TRBJ2-5; D tentatively fits TRBD1 or TRBD2 (7 bases each). CDR1 and CDR2 from the germline V gene are LNHNV and YYDKDF (reference sequence). V was trimmed by 8 bases and J by 5 bases, leaving 21 bases between them. The CDR3 contains 15 residues. Here the CDR3 DNA reads TGTGCCACCCTCCAGGGGGGAGGGGGCAGGGAGACCCAGTACTTC. It yields the protein CATLQGGGGRETQYF. The entire variable domain, with the rest obtained from reference TRBV15 and TRBJ2-5, is as follows: DAMVIQNPRYQVTQFGKPVTLSCSQTLNHNVMYWYQQKSSQAPKLLFHYYDKDFNNEADTPDNFQSRRPNTSFCFLDIRSPGLGDTAMYLCATLQGGGGRETQYFGPGTRLLVL.

The V and J genes are TRBV7-9 and TRBJ2-1; the D gene is possibly TRBD1 (6 bases). Between the trimmed V and J ends, which lost 5 bases and 9 bases, there was a span of 23 bases. The CDR3 loop spans 16 amino acids. CDR1 SEHNR and CDR2 FQNEAQ come from the germline V gene (reference sequence). The CDR3 region is CASSANLRGQRGEQFF. DNA for the CDR3: TGTGCCAGCAGCGCTAATCTCAGGGGCCAGCGTGGTGAGCAGTTCTTC.

This CDR3 is CASSSRTSSTDTQYF. In DNA form, the CDR3 reads TGTGCCAGCAGCTCGCGTACCTCGAGCACAGATACGCAGTATTTT. V is TRBV7-2 and J is TRBJ2-3; D remains unclear. The CDR3 has 15 amino acids. Between the trimmed V and J ends, which lost 4 bases and 0 bases, there was a span of 11 bases. Looked up from germline, CDR1 is SGHTA and CDR2 is FQGNSA.

The chain carries TRBV7-9 and TRBJ2-7, with D maybe TRBD1 (6 bases). There are 13 residues in the CDR3. Germline lookup yields CDR1 SEHNR and CDR2 FQNEAQ (reference sequence). Trimming took off 6 bases at V and 5 bases at J, with 14 bases between the two ends. The CDR3 DNA is TGTGCCAGCAGTAATTACGAGGGGGACGAGCAGTACTTC. Amino acids: CASSNYEGDEQYF.

The rearrangement links TRBV19 to TRBJ1-6; TRBD1 is a possible D gene (5 bases). This CDR3 is built from 16 residues. Trimming left V 1 base short and J 4 bases short, with 11 bases between. CDR1 is LNHDA, CDR2 SQIVND, per germline (reference sequence). CDR3 DNA sequence: TGTGCCAGTAGTATAGGCCGACAGACATATAATTCACCCCTCCACTTT. Its protein product is CASSIGRQTYNSPLHF.

The rearrangement links TRBV12-5 to TRBJ1-3; D possibly corresponds to TRBD1 (5 bases). Germline V CDR1 and CDR2: LGHNT, FRNRAP. The CDR3 spans 21 residues. V was trimmed by 0 bases and J by 0 bases, leaving 24 bases between them. Here the CDR3 reads CASGLVTVKGPQITSGNTIYF. CDR3 DNA: TGTGCTAGTGGTTTGGTAACGGTAAAGGGGCCCCAAATTACCTCTGGAAACACCATATATTTT.

The rearrangement uses TRBV7-4 and TRBJ2-1; 9 bases line up with TRBD2. Per the germline V gene, CDR1 is SGHVT and CDR2 is SQSDAQ. J was trimmed by 4 bases and V by 4 bases; bases with no gene match: 14. This CDR3 has 18 residues. This CDR3 reads CASSSLAGAPTRYNEQFF. Written as DNA, the CDR3 is TGTGCCAGCAGCTCATTAGCGGGGGCACCAACAAGATACAATGAGCAGTTCTTC.

The chain uses TRBV27 and TRBJ1-1, with unresolved D. CDR1 and CDR2 from the germline V gene are MNHEY and SMNVEV (reference sequence). CDR3 size: 15 residues. V was clipped by 4 bases and J by 2 bases, with 14 bases between them. The CDR3 nucleotides are TGTGCCAGCAGTTCTCTCGGGGTGGGAAACACTGAAGCTTTCTTT. Translation: CASSSLGVGNTEAFF.

The rearrangement joins TRBV5-1 to TRBJ1-2; D gene unclear. CDR1 and CDR2 from the germline V gene are SGHRS and YFSETQ. Trimming took 4 bases from V and 7 from J, leaving 20 bases between them. This CDR3 region has 15 residues. CDR3 sequence reads: CASSPGPSQEPGYTF. The CDR3 DNA reads TGCGCCAGCAGCCCCGGTCCCTCCCAAGAGCCTGGCTACACCTTC.

This clonotype was counted only a few times. CDR3 in amino acids: CASSSPLLGSSDTQYF. The CDR3 nucleotides are TGTGCCAGCAGCTCCCCCTTACTGGGGAGCTCAGATACGCAGTATTTT. The chain carries TRBV7-2 and TRBJ2-3, with D tentatively TRBD2 (5 bases). The CDR3 contains 16 residues. Looked up from germline, CDR1 is SGHTA and CDR2 is FQGNSA. The V gene lost 4 bases and the J gene lost 4 bases, with 18 bases spanning the gap. Variable domain in full (rest from reference TRBV7-2 and TRBJ2-3): GAGVSQSPSNKVTEKGKDVELRCDPISGHTALYWYRQSLGQGLEFLIYFQGNSAPDKSGLPSDRFSAERTGGSVSTLTIQRTQQEDSAVYLCASSSPLLGSSDTQYFGPGTRLTVL.

This clonotype occurred many times. The genes are TRBV7-2 and TRBJ1-1; weak D call: TRBD1 (5 bases). The CDR3 totals 14 residues. The germline V gene encodes CDR1 SGHTA and CDR2 FQGNSA. Trimming took 5 bases from V and 4 from J, leaving 14 bases between them. As DNA, the CDR3 is TGTGCCAGCAGCGGAGGGGAGTTCGGCACTGAAGCTTTCTTT. It yields the protein CASSGGEFGTEAFF.